The T cell receptor (beta chain) under discussion was sequenced for a study of blood T cells in healthy people across ages. This clonotype was detected many times. A J-beta primer mix and a sample-barcoded 5' primer were used in a second PCR of roughly 6 to 11 cycles. Using its own MiXCR run on the 5' RACE reads, TCRdb lists one record per CDR3 protein. The sample yields approximately 1,000,000 distinct CDR3 sequences, more than 35% seen once. Germline V gene lookup returns CDR1 SGDLS and CDR2 YYNGEE. The CDR3 spans 12 residues. V was pared by 3 bases and J by 1 base, with 3 bases between. This chain joins TRBV9 and TRBJ2-3; no definite D call. The sequenced sample consisted of blood. The receptor's source is a woman aged 60-70 years in good health. This CDR3 is CASSGRTDTQYF. The CDR3 DNA follows: TGTGCCAGCAGCGGTCGCACAGATACGCAGTATTTT.